The present TCR beta chain was sequenced within a study of regulatory T cells in long-lasting Graves disease. According to the study, TCR beta libraries were built with iRepertoire HTBI primers and CDR3-region Arm-PCR. One entry per CDR3 protein, called by TCRdb with MiXCR from the multiplex PCR reads. The sample contains a few hundred thousand distinct CDR3 sequences, over 9.5% of which appear only once. Described time point: newly diagnosed GD, antithyroid drugs for less than 3 months. Scientists built the TCR library using RNA that was extracted from PBMCs. This CDR3 is built from 15 residues. The J segment lost 1 base and the V segment lost 6 bases, leaving 5 bases of the junction unmatched. This clonotype has ten or more counts. The sample was also reused in another study, on T cells in Graves' hyperthyroidism and ophthalmopathy. That work contributes: Patients aged 18 to 65 had newly diagnosed hyperthyroidism lasting under 2 months. The HTBI primer set drove a first-round RT-PCR of the TCR CDR3.

This material consisted of peripheral blood mononuclear cells (PBMCs), taken at new diagnosis, from a patient treated with antithyroid drugs. This receptor was taken from a young woman with Graves disease. The V call is TRBV12-3 or TRBV12-4, the J call TRBJ1-5; 8 positions agree with TRBD1. This CDR3 is CASRVGQGSNQPQHF. The DNA of the CDR3 is TGTGCCAGCAGGGTAGGACAGGGAAGCAATCAGCCCCAGCATTTT.